This TCR beta chain was identified during a study of blood T cell repertoires in COVID-19. Before being deemed recovered, Cohort 3 donors had two negative PCRs, clearance, or symptom resolution. The method was immunoSEQ multiplex PCR; TCRdb's version includes in-frame clones alone and lacks a portion of them. The sample has over 120,000 clones; 80% to 90% are singletons. The CDR3 covers 11 residues. The germline V gene has CDR1 SGHAT and CDR2 FQNNGV. V dropped 5 bases and J dropped 7 bases, with 7 bases sitting between them. This receptor was identified in a man aged 50 or older who had recovered from COVID-19. The sample taken for sequencing was PBMCs or T cells enriched from blood (not recorded which). The J gene is TRBJ2-3, the V gene TRBV11-2; no firm D call. The DNA of the CDR3 is TGTGCCAGCAGCCAGATTTATACGCAGTATTTT. Amino acids: CASSQIYTQYF. Full variable domain (remainder filled in from reference TRBV11-2 and TRBJ2-3): EAGVAQSPRYKIIEKRQSVAFWCNPISGHATLYWYQQILGQGPKLLIQFQNNGVVDDSQLPKDRFSAERLKGVDSTLKIQPAKLEDSAVYLCASSQIYTQYFGPGTRLTVL.